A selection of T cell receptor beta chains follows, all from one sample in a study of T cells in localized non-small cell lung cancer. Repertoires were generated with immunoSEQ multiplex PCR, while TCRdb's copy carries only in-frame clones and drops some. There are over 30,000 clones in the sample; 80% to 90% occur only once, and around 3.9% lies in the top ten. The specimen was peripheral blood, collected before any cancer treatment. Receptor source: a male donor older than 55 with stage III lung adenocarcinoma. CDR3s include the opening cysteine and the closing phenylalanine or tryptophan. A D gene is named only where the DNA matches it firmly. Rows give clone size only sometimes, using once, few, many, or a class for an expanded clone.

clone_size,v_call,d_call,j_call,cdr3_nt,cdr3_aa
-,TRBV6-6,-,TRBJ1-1,TGTGCCAGCAGCCCCTCCAGGCAGGGGAACACTGAAGCTTTCTTT,CASSPSRQGNTEAFF
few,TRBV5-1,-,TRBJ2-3,TGCGCCAGCAGCTTGGGGGTAGGGTCCAGCACAGATACGCAGTATTTT,CASSLGVGSSTDTQYF
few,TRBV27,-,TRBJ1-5,TGTGCCAGCAGTCCCTCGAGAGGGTTAGGTCAGCCCCAGCATTTT,CASSPSRGLGQPQHF
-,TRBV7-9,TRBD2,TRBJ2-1,TGTGCCAGCCTGCTAGCGGGAAACAATGAGCAGTTCTTC,CASLLAGNNEQFF
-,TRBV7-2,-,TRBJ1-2,TGTGCCAGCAGATCCGGGGGAACCAGCGGCTACACCTTC,CASRSGGTSGYTF
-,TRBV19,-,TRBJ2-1,TGTGCCAGCAACCCAGGGTTCGGTGAGCAGTTCTTC,CASNPGFGEQFF
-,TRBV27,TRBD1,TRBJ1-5,TGTGCCAGCAGACCCGGACAGGTCACCGTGCCCCAGCATTTT,CASRPGQVTVPQHF
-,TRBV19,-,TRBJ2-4,TGTGCCAGTATGAGGCGGGATTCCTTCAAAAACATTCAGTACTTC,CASMRRDSFKNIQYF
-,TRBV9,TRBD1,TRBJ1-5,TGTGCCAGCAGCGCCTCCGACAGGGACAATCAGCCCCAGCATTTT,CASSASDRDNQPQHF
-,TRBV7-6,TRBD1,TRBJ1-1,TGTGCCAGCAGCTTCGGGACAGCCACTGAAGCTTTCTTT,CASSFGTATEAFF
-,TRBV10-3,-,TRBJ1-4,TGTGCCACCCGCGCCGCAGTAGGGGAGAGTGAAAAACTGTTTTTT,CATRAAVGESEKLFF
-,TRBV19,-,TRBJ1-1,TGTGCCAGTATTAACCCAGGGACGGGGACTGAAGCTTTCTTT,CASINPGTGTEAFF
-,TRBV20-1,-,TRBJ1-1,TGCAGTGCTAGAGTGAACACTGAAGCTTTCTTT,CSARVNTEAFF
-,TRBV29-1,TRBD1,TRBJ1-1,TGCAGCGTTGATGGACAGGGGTCCACTGAAGCTTTCTTT,CSVDGQGSTEAFF
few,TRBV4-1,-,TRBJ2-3,TGCGCCAGCAGCCAAGCCCTTGGACCCGGGGCAGATACGCAGTATTTT,CASSQALGPGADTQYF
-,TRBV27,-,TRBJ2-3,TGTGCCAGCCGAAGGCAGGGGGGAGATACGCAGTATTTT,CASRRQGGDTQYF
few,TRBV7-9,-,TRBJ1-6,TGTGCCAGCAGCTTAGCCAGGGTTTCTCAAAATTCACCCCTCCACTTT,CASSLARVSQNSPLHF
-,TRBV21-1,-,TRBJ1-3,TGTGCCAGCAGCAACACGGGACAGGGGTCTGGAAACACCATATATTTT,CASSNTGQGSGNTIYF
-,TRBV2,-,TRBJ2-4,TGTGCCAGCAGTGTAAGCCGGGAAAACATTCAGTACTTC,CASSVSRENIQYF
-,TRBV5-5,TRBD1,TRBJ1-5,TGTGCCAGCAGCTTAGGACAGGGGGGCGGCAATCAGCCCCAGCATTTT,CASSLGQGGGNQPQHF
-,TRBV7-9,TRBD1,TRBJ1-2,TGTGCCAGCACACAGGGGGCTAACTATGGCTACACCTTC,CASTQGANYGYTF
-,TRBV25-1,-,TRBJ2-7,TGTGCCAGCAGTGAATTTAAGGTTCCCTACGAGCAGTACTTC,CASSEFKVPYEQYF
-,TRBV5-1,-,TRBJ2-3,TGCGCCAGCAGCTCGCGCGTCGGGGCCGTTGGGACAGATACGCAGTATTTT,CASSSRVGAVGTDTQYF
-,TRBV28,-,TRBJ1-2,TGTGCCAGCCATCCAGGGCAGCCGTATGGCTACACCTTC,CASHPGQPYGYTF
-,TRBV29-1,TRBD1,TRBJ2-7,TGCAGCGTTGTAGGACAGGGGGGTTCCTACGAGCAGTACTTC,CSVVGQGGSYEQYF
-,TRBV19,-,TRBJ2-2,TGTGCCAGTAGTAACCGGGGCCGGACGGGCACCGGGGAGCTGTTTTTT,CASSNRGRTGTGELFF
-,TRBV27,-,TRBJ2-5,TGTGCCAGCAGTTTAAAGGGATCCCAAGAGACCCAGTACTTC,CASSLKGSQETQYF
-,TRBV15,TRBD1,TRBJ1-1,TGTGCCACCAGCAGAGGACAGGGTCTTGCCACTGAAGCTTTCTTT,CATSRGQGLATEAFF
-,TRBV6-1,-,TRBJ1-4,TGTGCCAGCAGTGATATCCAGTTTAATGAAAAACTGTTTTTT,CASSDIQFNEKLFF
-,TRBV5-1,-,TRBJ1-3,TGCGCCAGCAGCTTGGGAGCTGGGGCTGGAAACACCATATATTTT,CASSLGAGAGNTIYF
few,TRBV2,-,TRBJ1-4,TGTGCCAGCAGCACAGGGCGGGAAAAACTGTTTTTT,CASSTGREKLFF
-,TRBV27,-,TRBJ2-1,TGTGCCAGCAGTTTGATCCTAGCCCCCTACAATGAGCAGTTCTTC,CASSLILAPYNEQFF
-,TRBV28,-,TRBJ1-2,TGTGCCAGCAAAAACGAAGGTACAGCTAACTATGGCTACACCTTC,CASKNEGTANYGYTF
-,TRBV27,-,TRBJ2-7,TGTGCCAGCATTAACAGGGCGACGGGTGAGCAGTACTTC,CASINRATGEQYF
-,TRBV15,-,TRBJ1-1,TGTGCCACCAGCAGAGGGCTGGGGGCGCCCGCTGAAGCTTTCTTT,CATSRGLGAPAEAFF
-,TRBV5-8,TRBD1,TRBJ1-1,TGTGCCAGCAGCTTGGTCCAAGGGGGCGCATTAAAAACTGAAGCTTTCTTT,CASSLVQGGALKTEAFF
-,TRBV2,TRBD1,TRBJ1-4,TGTGCCAGCAGGGGCCGGGACAGGGATTATAATGAAAAACTGTTTTTT,CASRGRDRDYNEKLFF
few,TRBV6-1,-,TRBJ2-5,TGTGCCAGCAGTGAGTCGCCAGGGGGGCAGACCCAGTACTTC,CASSESPGGQTQYF
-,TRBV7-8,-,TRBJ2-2,TGTGCCAGCAGTCAAACCGGGACACCGAACACCGGGGAACTGTTTTTT,CASSQTGTPNTGELFF
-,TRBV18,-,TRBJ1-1,TGTGCCAGCTCAGAGGGGATGAACACTGAAGCTTTCTTT,CASSEGMNTEAFF